The next 27 T cell receptor beta chains were all read from a single sample in a study of blood T cells in healthy people across ages (dated by TCRdb to the mid-2010s). Preparation of the library involved 5' RACE. Sequencing relied on an Illumina HiSeq 2500. The second PCR ran for about 7 to 11 cycles and used a J-beta primer mix along with a sample-barcoded 5' primer. TCRdb itself trimmed the public reads at Q25 with fastp, ran MiXCR and retained productive beta chains. Every entry covers one CDR3 protein and lists the most common genes and DNA from its rows. The sample profile shows under 700,000 distinct CDR3 sequences; nearly 25% of them were found once. Roughly 9.4% of the sample comes from the top ten. This sample also belongs to another study, concerning T cells of mothers and their children.

The sequencing input was blood. These receptors were obtained from a boy younger than 18 in good health.

This clonotype was found a few times. The rearrangement links TRBV21-1 to TRBJ1-4; the D call in the table, TRBD1, was not verified against the DNA. TRBV21-1 is designated a pseudogene. The CDR3 runs to 14 residues. The CDR3 DNA reads TGTGCCAGCGGCTACGGGACGGCTAATGAAAAACTGTTTTTT. As protein: CASGYGTANEKLFF.

This clonotype has a handful of counts. The rearrangement joins TRBV7-2 to TRBJ2-5; 9 nucleotides line up with TRBD2. The CDR3 is made up of 14 amino acids. The V and J ends lost 3 bases and 5 bases, in that order; junction bases with no gene match: 4. Germline assignment: CDR1 SGHTA and CDR2 FQGNSA. The CDR3 protein is CASSFAGGQETQYF. The CDR3 DNA reads TGTGCCAGCAGCTTTGCGGGGGGGCAGGAGACCCAGTACTTC. The full variable domain, its missing parts supplied by reference TRBV7-2 and TRBJ2-5, is GAGVSQSPSNKVTEKGKDVELRCDPISGHTALYWYRQSLGQGLEFLIYFQGNSAPDKSGLPSDRFSAERTGGSVSTLTIQRTQQEDSAVYLCASSFAGGQETQYFGPGTRLLVL.

This clonotype was seen many times. The genes are TRBV28 and TRBJ2-5; D may be TRBD2 (5 bases). Germline assignment: CDR1 MDHEN and CDR2 SYDVKM. V dropped 3 bases and J dropped 1 base, with 15 bases sitting between them. This CDR3 is built from 16 residues. The CDR3 DNA reads TGTGCCAGCAGTTTGGGAGATACGCGAATCCAAGAGACCCAGTACTTC. This sequence encodes CASSLGDTRIQETQYF.

The V gene is TRBV28, the J gene TRBJ2-4, with D perhaps TRBD1 (5 bases). V was trimmed by 2 bases and J by 3 bases, leaving 11 bases between them. From germline, CDR1 is MDHEN and CDR2 SYDVKM. The CDR3 totals 15 residues. The CDR3 region is CASSLRGGGKNIQYF. In nucleotides, the CDR3 is TGTGCCAGCAGTTTAAGGGGTGGCGGCAAAAACATTCAGTACTTC.

This chain connects TRBV6-2 or TRBV6-3 to TRBJ2-5; 8 bases are a match to TRBD2. CDR1 and CDR2 (germline): MNHEY, SVGEGT. The CDR3 is 18 residues long. V dropped 0 bases and J dropped 1; count of bases not matched to a gene: 10. CDR3 DNA: TGTGCCAGCAGTTACTCGGCCGGACTAGCCGGGGCCCAAGAGACCCAGTACTTC. This codes for CASSYSAGLAGAQETQYF.

A single count supports this clonotype. The chain uses TRBV2 and TRBJ1-1, with 7 bases identical to TRBD1. V shed 6 bases and J 0 bases; nucleotides not matched to a gene: 10. This CDR3 is built from 16 residues. Germline V gene lookup returns CDR1 SNHLY and CDR2 FYNNEI. The CDR3 DNA is TGTGCCAGCAGGCACCAGGGGGGCCTGGTGAACACTGAAGCTTTCTTT. It specifies CASRHQGGLVNTEAFF.

This clonotype was seen a handful of times. The J gene is TRBJ2-2, the V gene TRBV9; D is uncertain. The CDR3 has 15 residues. CDR1 SGDLS and CDR2 YYNGEE come from the germline V gene. Trimming removed 0 bases at V and 3 bases at J, with 9 bases between. The CDR3 DNA reads as TGTGCCAGCAGCGTAGAAACGGGCTACACCGGGGAGCTGTTTTTT. Translating it yields CASSVETGYTGELFF.

With regard to this clonotype: A junction end diverges from the germline sequence, so it may reflect a read error. Here the CDR3 DNA reads TGTGCCAGCAGCTTTCGGGGAGTTAGACGCAATGAGCAGTCCTTC. The encoded protein is CASSFRGVRRNEQSF. V gene TRBV7-2 combines with J gene TRBJ2-1, with D perhaps matching TRBD2 (5 bases). The CDR3 is made up of 15 amino acids. Germline loops: CDR1 SGHTA, CDR2 FQGNSA.

The chain couples TRBV7-9 to TRBJ1-2, with D possibly matching TRBD1 (6 bases). With 5 bases removed from V and 2 bases from J, the gap between germline ends came to 15 bases. Germline V lookup: CDR1 SEHNR, CDR2 FQNEAQ (reference sequence). CDR3 length equals 15 residues. The CDR3 spells CASSADRTTNYGYTF. DNA of the CDR3: TGTGCCAGCAGCGCCGACAGGACAACCAACTATGGCTACACCTTC.

This clonotype was found a few times. The CDR3 region is CASSLSGGAPDGYTF. The CDR3 region has the DNA TGTGCCAGCAGCTTATCCGGCGGGGCGCCGGATGGCTACACCTTC. J is TRBJ1-2 and V is TRBV7-9, with D possibly matching TRBD1 (5 bases). The CDR3 has 15 residues. V lost 2 bases and J lost 6, with 16 bases in between. Germline V gene sequence: CDR1 SEHNR, CDR2 FQNEAQ (reference sequence).

The sample holds many counts of this clonotype. The chain has TRBV25-1 and TRBJ1-4; TRBD1 is a possible D gene (5 bases). With 3 bases removed from V and 6 bases from J, the gap between germline ends came to 11 bases. Germline V gene lookup returns CDR1 MGHDK and CDR2 SYGVNS. The CDR3 loop spans 14 amino acids. The CDR3 here is CASSEGQADEKLFF. As DNA, the CDR3 is TGTGCCAGCAGTGAGGGGCAGGCAGATGAAAAACTGTTTTTT.

The chain uses TRBV29-1 and TRBJ1-2; tentative D call: TRBD1 (5 bases). The CDR3 spans 17 residues. Per the germline V gene, CDR1 is SQVTM and CDR2 is ANQGSEA. V lost 1 base and J lost 3, with 21 bases in between. The CDR3 DNA is TGCAGCGTTGAAGTACGGGACGGGGGTGCCTATGACTATGGCTACACCTTC. The encoded protein is CSVEVRDGGAYDYGYTF.

This chain links TRBV2 with TRBJ2-7, with D unclear. The germline V gene encodes CDR1 SNHLY and CDR2 FYNNEI. The CDR3 is 15 residues long. V was shortened by 4 bases and J by 2 bases, with 15 bases between the two germline ends. The CDR3 bases are TGTGCCAGCAGTGCTGAAGTCGGTCGCACCTACGAGCAGTACTTC. Its translation is CASSAEVGRTYEQYF.

In this sample, this clonotype turned up a few times. V is TRBV28 and J is TRBJ2-2; 7 bases map to TRBD2. This CDR3 has 15 amino acids. The trim removed 6 bases at V and 2 bases at J, leaving 6 bases unmatched. Looked up from germline, CDR1 is MDHEN and CDR2 is SYDVKM. DNA of the CDR3: TGTGCCAGCAGGGGGACTATCGGAAACACCGGGGAGCTGTTTTTT. This encodes CASRGTIGNTGELFF. Full variable domain (rest looked up from reference TRBV28 and TRBJ2-2): DVKVTQSSRYLVKRTGEKVFLECVQDMDHENMFWYRQDPGLGLRLIYFSYDVKMKEKGDIPEGYSVSREKKERFSLILESASTNQTSMYLCASRGTIGNTGELFFGEGSRLTVL.

This clonotype has a handful of counts. The genes are TRBV29-1 and TRBJ2-7; 10 bases fit TRBD1. The end of the DNA is better explained by TRBJ2-1, so the J call may be wrong. The germline V gene has CDR1 SQVTM and CDR2 ANQGSEA. This CDR3 comprises 15 residues. In nucleotides, the CDR3 is TGCAGCGTAGAAAGGACAGGGGGAAACAGCAATGAGCAGTTCTTC. Encoded protein: CSVERTGGNSNEQFF.

Worth noting for this clonotype: An end of the junction does not agree with germline; a read error may underlie this. V is TRBV4-1 and J is TRBJ2-5, with D perhaps matching TRBD2 (5 bases). The CDR3 has 16 residues. Germline values: CDR1 MGHRA, CDR2 YSYEKL. This CDR3 reads CASSQGALRDGRWLFF. The DNA of the CDR3 is TGCGCCAGCAGCCAAGGGGCTTTGAGGGATGGCCGGTGGCTGTTCTTC.

The V and J genes are TRBV2 and TRBJ1-2, with D possibly matching TRBD1 (5 bases). The V end lost 8 bases, the J end lost 4 bases, and 17 bases lay between the germline ends. Germline-derived CDR1 and CDR2 are SNHLY and FYNNEI. This CDR3 spans 14 amino acids. The CDR3 loop reads CASDPGRGTYGYTF. Here the CDR3 DNA reads TGTGCCAGCGATCCGGGACGTGGGACCTATGGCTACACCTTC.

Only a few counts were recorded for this clonotype. J is TRBJ2-5 and V is TRBV29-1; 8 bases line up with TRBD2. V shed 4 bases, J shed 5 bases, and the junction held 9 bases outside the gene matches. The CDR3 totals 14 residues. Germline values: CDR1 SQVTM, CDR2 ANQGSEA. The CDR3 bases are TGCAGCGTTGGGGCTGCGGGGGGACGGGAGACCCAGTACTTC. This sequence encodes CSVGAAGGRETQYF.

The CDR3 DNA follows: TGTGCCAGCAGGGATCCGGACAGCCGCAATCAGCCCCAGCATTTT. Amino acids: CASRDPDSRNQPQHF. V usage is TRBV6-2 or TRBV6-3 and J usage is TRBJ1-5; the D gene is possibly TRBD1 (6 bases). V lost 6 bases and J 2 bases, leaving 14 bases between the germline ends. The length of the CDR3 is 15 residues. The germline CDR1 and CDR2 sequences are MNHEY and SVGEGT.

The V and J genes are TRBV6-5 and TRBJ1-1; D unresolved. The germline V gene has CDR1 MNHEY and CDR2 SVGAGI. V was pared by 0 bases and J by 0 bases, with 11 bases between. This CDR3 is 16 amino acids long. CDR3 sequence: CASSYSFAVMNTEAFF. Written as DNA, the CDR3 is TGTGCCAGCAGTTACTCGTTCGCAGTTATGAACACTGAAGCTTTCTTT.

This clonotype was seen more than once but under ten times. The V and J genes are TRBV5-6 and TRBJ1-3; the match to TRBD1 covers 10 bases. With V trimmed by 3 bases and J by 3 bases, 9 bases remained unmatched. Germline V gene data show CDR1 as SGHDT and CDR2 as YYEEEE. CDR3 length equals 17 residues. CDR3: CASSWGLTGGIGNTIYF. The CDR3, as DNA: TGTGCCAGCAGCTGGGGACTGACAGGGGGCATTGGAAACACCATATATTTT.

Concerning this clonotype: This may arise from a read error, as a much more abundant clone is one base away. This sequence joins TRBV20-1 and TRBJ2-6; D may correspond to TRBD1 or TRBD2 (5 bases each). CDR1 is DFQATT and CDR2 is SNEGSKA in the germline V gene (reference sequence). The CDR3 extends over 14 amino acids. The CDR3 DNA is TGCAGTGCTCCCTCGATGTCCGGGGCCAACGTCCCGACTTTC. Its translation is CSAPSMSGANVPTF.

The V gene is TRBV5-1, the J gene TRBJ2-5; the match to TRBD1 covers 7 bases. The J call may not be correct, given that the DNA end is closer to TRBJ2-7. The CDR3 is made up of 13 amino acids. The germline CDR1 and CDR2 sequences are SGHRS and YFSETQ. The CDR3 spells CASSIGQDYEQYF. As DNA, the CDR3 is TGCGCCAGCAGCATCGGACAGGACTACGAGCAGTACTTC.

This clonotype occurred once. The chain combines TRBV24-1 with TRBJ2-2; D is uncertain. Germline values: CDR1 KGHDR, CDR2 SFDVKD. This CDR3 spans 12 amino acids. V was trimmed by 6 bases and J by 6 bases, leaving 7 bases between them. CDR3: CATSLSPGELFF. CDR3 bases: TGTGCCACCAGTCTCTCGCCCGGGGAGCTGTTTTTT.

J is TRBJ1-1 and V is TRBV29-1; D uncertain. CDR1 is SQVTM and CDR2 is ANQGSEA in the germline V gene. Trimming removed 4 bases from V and 10 bases from J, with 7 bases in between. The CDR3 has 9 amino acids. The CDR3 is CSVGAPAFF. In DNA, the CDR3 is TGCAGCGTTGGGGCCCCAGCTTTCTTT.

This clonotype has just a few counts. The chain employs TRBV7-9 and TRBJ2-2, with TRBD2 matching over 12 bases. The CDR3 has 18 amino acids. Germline lookup yields CDR1 SEHNR and CDR2 FQNEAQ (reference sequence). With 5 bases clipped from V and 5 bases from J, the junction kept 12 bases outside the gene matches. The CDR3 DNA follows: TGTGCCAGCAGCCCTCCTATCCGACTAGCGGGAGTAACCGGGGAGCTGTTTTTT. This sequence encodes CASSPPIRLAGVTGELFF.

This sequence joins TRBV20-1 and TRBJ2-1; D gene ambiguous. Germline V CDR1 and CDR2: DFQATT, SNEGSKA (reference sequence). The CDR3 totals 16 residues. V lost 0 bases to trimming and J lost 0 bases, with 12 bases between them. CDR3 sequence reads: CSARDVSSSSYNEQFF. CDR3 nucleotides: TGCAGTGCTAGAGACGTCAGCAGCAGCTCCTACAATGAGCAGTTCTTC.